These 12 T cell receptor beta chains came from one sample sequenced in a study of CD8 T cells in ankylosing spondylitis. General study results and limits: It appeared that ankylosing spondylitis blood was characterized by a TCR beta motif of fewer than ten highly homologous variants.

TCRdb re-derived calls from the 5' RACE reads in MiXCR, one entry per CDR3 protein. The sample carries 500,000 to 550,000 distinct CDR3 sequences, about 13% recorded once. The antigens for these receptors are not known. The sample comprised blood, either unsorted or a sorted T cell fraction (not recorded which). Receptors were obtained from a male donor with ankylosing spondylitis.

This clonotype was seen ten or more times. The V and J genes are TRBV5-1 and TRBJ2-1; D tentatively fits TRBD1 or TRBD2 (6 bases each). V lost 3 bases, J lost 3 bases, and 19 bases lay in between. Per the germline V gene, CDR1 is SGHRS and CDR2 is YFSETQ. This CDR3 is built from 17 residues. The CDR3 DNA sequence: TGCGCCAGCAGCTCCGTCGGGGGCGGATTCAACTACAATGAGCAGTTCTTC. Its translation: CASSSVGGGFNYNEQFF.

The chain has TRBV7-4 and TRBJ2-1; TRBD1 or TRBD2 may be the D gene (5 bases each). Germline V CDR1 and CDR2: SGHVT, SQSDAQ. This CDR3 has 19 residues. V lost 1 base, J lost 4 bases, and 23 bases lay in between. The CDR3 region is CASSLGGCGGNRIYNEQFF. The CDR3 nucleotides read TGTGCCAGCAGCTTAGGGGGGTGTGGGGGTAACAGGATTTACAATGAGCAGTTCTTC.

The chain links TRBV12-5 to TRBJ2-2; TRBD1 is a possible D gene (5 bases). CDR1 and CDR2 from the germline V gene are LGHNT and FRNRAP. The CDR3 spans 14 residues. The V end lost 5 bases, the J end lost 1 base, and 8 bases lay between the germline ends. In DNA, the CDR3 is TGTGCTAGTGGTGACGGACAGAACACCGGGGAGCTGTTTTTT. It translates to CASGDGQNTGELFF.

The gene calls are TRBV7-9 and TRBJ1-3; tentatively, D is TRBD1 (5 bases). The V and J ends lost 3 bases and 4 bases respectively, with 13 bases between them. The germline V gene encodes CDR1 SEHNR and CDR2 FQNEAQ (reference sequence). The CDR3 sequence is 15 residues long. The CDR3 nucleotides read TGTGCCAGCAGCTTCGGGGGGGTGTCCGGAAACACCATATATTTT. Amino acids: CASSFGGVSGNTIYF.

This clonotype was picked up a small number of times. DNA for the CDR3: TGTGCCAGCAGCTTAGCCTGGGGCGGTCAGCCCCAGCATTTT. Translating it yields CASSLAWGGQPQHF. The V call is TRBV7-2, the J call TRBJ1-5; a possible D gene is TRBD1 (5 bases). Germline V gives CDR1 SGHTA, CDR2 FQGNSA. The CDR3 runs 14 residues. Trimming stripped 0 bases from V and 6 bases from J, with 9 bases between.

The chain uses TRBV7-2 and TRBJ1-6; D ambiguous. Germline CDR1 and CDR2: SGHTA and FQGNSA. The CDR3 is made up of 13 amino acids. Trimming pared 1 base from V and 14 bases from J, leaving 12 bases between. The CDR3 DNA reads TGTGCCAGCAGCTTAGTACTGTCAGCAACCCTCCACTTT. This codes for CASSLVLSATLHF.

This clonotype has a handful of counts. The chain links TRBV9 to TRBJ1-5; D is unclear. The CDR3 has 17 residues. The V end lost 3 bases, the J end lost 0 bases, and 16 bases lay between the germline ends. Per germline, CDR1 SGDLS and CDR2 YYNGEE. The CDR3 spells CASSAGLREASNQPQHF. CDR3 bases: TGTGCCAGCAGCGCCGGACTCCGGGAGGCTAGCAATCAGCCCCAGCATTTT.

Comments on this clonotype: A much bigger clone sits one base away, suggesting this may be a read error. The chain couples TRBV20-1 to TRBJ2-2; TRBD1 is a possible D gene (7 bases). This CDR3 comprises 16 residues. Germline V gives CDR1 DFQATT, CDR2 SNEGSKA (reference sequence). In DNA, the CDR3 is TGCAGTTCTAGGGGGGTAGAACAGGGGATCACCGGGGAGCTGTTTTTT. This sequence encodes CSSRGVEQGITGELFF.

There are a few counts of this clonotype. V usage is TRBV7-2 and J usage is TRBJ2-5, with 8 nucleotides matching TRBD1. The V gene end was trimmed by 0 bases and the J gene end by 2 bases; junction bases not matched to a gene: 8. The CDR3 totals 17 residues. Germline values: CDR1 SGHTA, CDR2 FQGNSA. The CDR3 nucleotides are TGTGCCAGCAGCTTAGCCTGGACAGGGTCAGGGCAAGAGACCCAGTACTTC. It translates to CASSLAWTGSGQETQYF.

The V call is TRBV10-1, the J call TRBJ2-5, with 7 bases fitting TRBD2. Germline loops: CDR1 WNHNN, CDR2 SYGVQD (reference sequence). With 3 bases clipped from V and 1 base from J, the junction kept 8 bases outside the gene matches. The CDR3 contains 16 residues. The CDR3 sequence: CASSDPTGTIQETQYF. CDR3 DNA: TGCGCCAGCAGTGACCCGACCGGGACTATCCAAGAGACCCAGTACTTC.

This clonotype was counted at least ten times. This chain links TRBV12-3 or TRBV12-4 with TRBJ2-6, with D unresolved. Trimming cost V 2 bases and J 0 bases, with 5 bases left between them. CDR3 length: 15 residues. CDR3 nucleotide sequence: TGTGCCAGCAGTTTAAGAGGCTCTGGGGCCAACGTCCTGACTTTC. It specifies CASSLRGSGANVLTF.

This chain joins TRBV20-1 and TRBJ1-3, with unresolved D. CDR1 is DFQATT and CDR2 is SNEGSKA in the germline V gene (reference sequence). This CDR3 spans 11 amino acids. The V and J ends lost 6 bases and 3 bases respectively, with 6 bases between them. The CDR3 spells CSANSGNTIYF. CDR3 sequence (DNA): TGCAGTGCAAACAGTGGAAACACCATATATTTT.